The 11 T cell receptor beta chains below all came from one sample that was sequenced in a study of blood T cell repertoires in COVID-19. Profiling relied on immunoSEQ multiplex PCR, and the TCRdb table lists in-frame clones only, not all of them. The data contain 210,000 or so clones, around nine tenths of them singletons. Sequenced sample: PBMCs or T cells enriched from blood (not recorded which). The receptor source for this set is a young man who had recovered from COVID-19.

The chain carries TRBV9 and TRBJ2-1, with 7 nucleotides matching TRBD2. Germline-derived CDR1 and CDR2 are SGDLS and YYNGEE. The CDR3 totals 14 residues. Trimming at V came to 5 bases and at J to 3 bases, leaving 5 bases not matched to a gene. The CDR3 DNA reads as TGTGCCAGCAGTCCGAGCGGGAACTACAATGAGCAGTTCTTC. It codes for CASSPSGNYNEQFF. The full variable domain, rest sourced from reference TRBV9 and TRBJ2-1, is DSGVTQTPKHLITATGQRVTLRCSPRSGDLSVYWYQQSLDQGLQFLIQYYNGEERAKGNILERFSAQQFPDLHSELNLSSLELGDSALYFCASSPSGNYNEQFFGPGTRLTVL.

V usage is TRBV18 and J usage is TRBJ1-6; 7 nucleotides line up with TRBD1. The V gene's germline CDR1 is KGHSH and CDR2 LQKENI. This CDR3 is 14 amino acids long. V gave up 4 bases and J gave up 11 bases; unmatched junction bases: 8. CDR3 nucleotide sequence: TGTGCCAGCTCACAAGGGGACAGTAGCACACCCCTCCACTTT. Translating gives CASSQGDSSTPLHF. Drawing the rest from reference TRBV18 and TRBJ1-6, the complete variable domain is NAGVMQNPRHLVRRRGQEARLRCSPMKGHSHVYWYRQLPEEGLKFMVYLQKENIIDESGMPKERFSAEFPKEGPSILRIQQVVRGDSAAYFCASSQGDSSTPLHFGNGTRLTVT.

This clone is a singleton in its sample. The chain combines TRBV19 with TRBJ1-5, with TRBD1 identical over 10 bases. The CDR3 has 17 amino acids. Per the germline V gene, CDR1 is LNHDA and CDR2 is SQIVND (reference sequence). J was trimmed by 0 bases and V by 5 bases; bases with no gene match: 7. The CDR3 DNA is TGTGCCAGTAGTGCCGGGACAGGGGCCTATAGCAATCAGCCCCAGCATTTT. Amino acid sequence: CASSAGTGAYSNQPQHF.

The J gene is TRBJ1-2, the V gene TRBV2; 9 positions match TRBD1. After removal of 8 bases from V and 8 bases from J, the junction contained 12 bases not matched to a gene. From germline, CDR1 is SNHLY and CDR2 FYNNEI. The CDR3 is 14 residues long. CDR3 sequence reads: CASFRGDRVRGYTF. CDR3 nucleotide sequence: TGTGCCAGCTTTCGGGGGGACAGGGTGAGAGGCTACACCTTC.

J is TRBJ1-2 and V is TRBV6-5; 7 bases map to TRBD1. The germline V gene has CDR1 MNHEY and CDR2 SVGAGI. The CDR3 totals 15 residues. The V segment lost 5 bases and the J segment 7 bases; nucleotides outside the gene matches: 13. In DNA, the CDR3 is TGTGCCAGCAGTCGAACCCAGACAGGGTATAGTGGCTACACCTTC. It translates to CASSRTQTGYSGYTF.

This chain links TRBV6-5 with TRBJ1-1; D is unclear. The V and J ends lost 4 bases and 2 bases respectively, with 8 bases between them. The CDR3 sequence is 13 residues long. Germline CDR1 MNHEY, CDR2 SVGAGI. The CDR3 loop reads CASSSWANTEAFF. CDR3 nucleotide sequence: TGTGCCAGCAGTTCATGGGCTAACACTGAAGCTTTCTTT.

The gene calls are TRBV19 and TRBJ1-5; 8 bases match TRBD1. The CDR3 sequence is 15 residues long. The J segment lost 6 bases and the V segment lost 5 bases, leaving 9 bases of the junction unmatched. CDR1 is LNHDA and CDR2 is SQIVND in the germline V gene (reference sequence). The CDR3 loop reads CASSFSGGRSQPQHF. The CDR3 DNA is TGTGCCAGTAGTTTTTCAGGGGGCCGGAGTCAGCCCCAGCATTTT.

The rearrangement links TRBV27 to TRBJ1-2; no definite D call. With 3 bases removed from V and 0 bases from J, the gap between germline ends came to 5 bases. CDR3 size: 13 residues. Looked up from germline, CDR1 is MNHEY and CDR2 is SMNVEV (reference sequence). CDR3 bases: TGTGCCAGCAGTTTTACAGCTAACTATGGCTACACCTTC. It translates to CASSFTANYGYTF.

V usage is TRBV11-2 and J usage is TRBJ1-1; D unclear. CDR3 length equals 16 residues. Trimming took off 4 bases at V and 0 bases at J, with 15 bases between the two ends. Germline CDR1 reads SGHAT; CDR2 reads FQNNGV. The CDR3: CASSSPKQRMNTEAFF. The CDR3 DNA reads TGTGCCAGCAGCTCACCAAAACAGAGAATGAACACTGAAGCTTTCTTT.

The chain carries TRBV2 and TRBJ1-2, with a weak D call TRBD1 (5 bases). The CDR3 spans 13 residues. Germline V gene data show CDR1 as SNHLY and CDR2 as FYNNEI. V lost 1 base and J lost 8, with 11 bases in between. CDR3 in amino acids: CASSEGGIVGYTF. DNA of the CDR3: TGTGCCAGCAGTGAAGGGGGCATCGTGGGCTACACCTTC.

The chain joins TRBV30 to TRBJ1-2, with D possibly being TRBD1 (5 bases). The ends were cut back, 2 bases at V and 2 bases at J, with 12 bases in the middle. Germline CDR1 is GTSNPN and CDR2 is SVGIG (reference sequence). This CDR3 region has 14 residues. The CDR3: CAWSLGGTNYGYTF. DNA of the CDR3: TGTGCCTGGAGTCTGGGGGGGACCAACTATGGCTACACCTTC.